The 13 T cell receptor beta chains listed next were all sequenced from one sample in a study of post-analysis software for immune sequencing data. Study-level points and caveats: TRBV segments more frequent in patients than in controls numbered five and included TRBV5-6, TRBV5-1 and TRBV20-1.

Their antigens remain unidentified. Unique molecular identifiers had been added to the TCR beta cDNA libraries. One entry per CDR3 protein results from TCRdb running MiXCR on the PCR reads. The repertoire includes hundreds of thousands of distinct CDR3 sequences, roughly two fifths of them detected once, and roughly 1.7% sits in the top ten. Sequenced input: blood. These receptors were collected from a girl aged 5-17 years with multiple sclerosis.

This clonotype turned up a few times. The chain has TRBV6-6 and TRBJ2-7; D possibly matches TRBD1 or TRBD2 (7 bases each). Germline CDR1 and CDR2: MNHNY and SVGAGI (reference sequence). Trimming removed 7 bases from V and 3 bases from J, with 13 bases in between. The CDR3 loop spans 13 amino acids. The CDR3 protein is CASTQGGIYEQYF. The CDR3 DNA reads TGTGCCAGCACCCAGGGGGGGATCTACGAGCAGTACTTC.

This clonotype was counted only a few times. The chain is built from TRBV20-1 and TRBJ1-2, with a weak D call TRBD1 (5 bases). The germline V gene has CDR1 DFQATT and CDR2 SNEGSKA (reference sequence). The V gene lost 5 bases and the J gene lost 1 base, with 11 bases spanning the gap. CDR3 size: 13 residues. CDR3 DNA sequence: TGCAGTGCTCCGAACAGGATTAACTATGGCTACACCTTC. Translation gives CSAPNRINYGYTF.

For the CDR3, the DNA is TGTGCCAGCAGCTTAGAAGCGACTACCAGGGGCAAAAACATTCAGTACTTC. Its protein product is CASSLEATTRGKNIQYF. The chain joins TRBV7-2 to TRBJ2-4; D is perhaps TRBD1 (6 bases). V shed 1 base and J shed 3 bases, with 16 bases lying between them. Germline V gene data show CDR1 as SGHTA and CDR2 as FQGNSA. The CDR3 consists of 17 residues.

The rearrangement links TRBV2 to TRBJ2-1; tentatively, D is TRBD1 or TRBD2 (5 bases each). The CDR3 is made up of 15 amino acids. Germline CDR1 SNHLY, CDR2 FYNNEI. Deletions cut 3 bases from V and 0 bases from J, with 9 bases between. CDR3 DNA sequence: TGTGCCAGCAGTGAGGGGGTACTCTCCTACAATGAGCAGTTCTTC. Its protein is CASSEGVLSYNEQFF.

The chain recombines TRBV30 with TRBJ1-2; D might be TRBD1 (5 bases). V lost 1 base to trimming and J lost 4 bases, with 19 bases between them. Germline values: CDR1 GTSNPN, CDR2 SVGIG (reference sequence). CDR3 length equals 16 residues. The CDR3, as DNA: TGTGCCTGGAGTGGATCCGGGACGTCATTCGGCTATGGCTACACCTTC. Translation: CAWSGSGTSFGYGYTF.

The genes are TRBV5-4 and TRBJ2-1; 8 bases align to TRBD2. With V trimmed by 5 bases and J by 5 bases, 6 bases remained unmatched. CDR3 length: 14 amino acids. Germline CDR1 reads SGHNT; CDR2 reads YYREEE (reference sequence). CDR3: CASSWAGGHNEQFF. CDR3 DNA: TGTGCCAGCAGTTGGGCGGGGGGCCACAATGAGCAGTTCTTC.

This clonotype occurred a few times. The chain links TRBV4-1 to TRBJ1-5; TRBD1 matches 9 bases. The V segment lost 1 base and the J segment 5 bases; nucleotides outside the gene matches: 6. The CDR3 length is 16 residues. Germline loops: CDR1 MGHRA, CDR2 YSYEKL. Written as DNA, the CDR3 is TGCGCCAGCAGCCAAGGGGTAGGACAGGGGCATCAGCCCCAGCATTTT. Its translation: CASSQGVGQGHQPQHF.

This clonotype was counted a few times. One end of the junction varies from germline; a read error may be responsible. The J gene is TRBJ2-3, the V gene TRBV24-1, with 7 bases aligning to TRBD2. From germline, CDR1 is KGHDR and CDR2 SFDVKD. The CDR3 length is 14 residues. The CDR3 reads CAAKGGGSTDTQYF. The CDR3 nucleotides are TGTGCCGCAAAAGGCGGGGGAAGCACGGATACGCAGTATTTT.

The chain carries TRBV7-9 and TRBJ1-1; D call uncertain. CDR1 SEHNR and CDR2 FQNEAQ come from the germline V gene (reference sequence). The CDR3 has 12 amino acids. V dropped 8 bases and J dropped 1 base, with 8 bases sitting between them. The CDR3 spells CASGGRNTEAFF. The CDR3 coding sequence is TGTGCCAGCGGAGGACGGAACACTGAAGCTTTCTTT. The variable domain in full, with the rest retrieved from reference TRBV7-9 and TRBJ1-1, is DTGVSQNPRHKITKRGQNVTFRCDPISEHNRLYWYRQTLGQGPEFLTYFQNEAQLEKSRLLSDRFSAERPKGSFSTLEIQRTEQGDSAMYLCASGGRNTEAFFGQGTRLTVV.

There are a few counts of this clonotype. The gene calls are TRBV5-1 and TRBJ2-1; D gene unclear. This CDR3 is built from 11 residues. V lost 5 bases to trimming and J lost 10 bases, with 10 bases between them. CDR1 SGHRS and CDR2 YFSETQ come from the germline V gene. CDR3 protein: CASRGFGEQFF. In nucleotides, the CDR3 is TGCGCCAGCAGGGGATTTGGGGAGCAGTTCTTC.

The chain combines TRBV14 with TRBJ1-2; 7 nucleotides match TRBD1. The trim removed 1 base at V and 5 bases at J, leaving 7 bases unmatched. CDR3 length equals 15 residues. Germline V lookup: CDR1 SGHDN, CDR2 FVKESK. CDR3 region: CASSQAKQGLYGYTF. The CDR3 DNA sequence: TGTGCCAGCAGCCAAGCTAAACAGGGGTTGTATGGCTACACCTTC. The complete variable domain, with remaining parts taken from reference TRBV14 and TRBJ1-2, reads EAGVTQFPSHSVIEKGQTVTLRCDPISGHDNLYWYRRVMGKEIKFLLHFVKESKQDESGMPNNRFLAERTGGTYSTLKVQPAELEDSGVYFCASSQAKQGLYGYTFGSGTRLTVV.

This chain links TRBV7-8 with TRBJ2-1; no definite D call. The germline V and J ends were trimmed by 5 bases and 7 bases, with 6 bases remaining between them. In germline, CDR1 is SGHVS, CDR2 FQNEAQ. CDR3 length: 11 residues. The CDR3 DNA reads TGTGCCAGCAGCGGAGCGAATGAGCAGTTCTTC. It specifies CASSGANEQFF.

The V and J genes are TRBV6-6 and TRBJ2-5, with D maybe TRBD2 (6 bases). Germline CDR1 and CDR2: MNHNY and SVGAGI (reference sequence). CDR3 length: 14 amino acids. Trimming pared 3 bases from V and 11 bases from J, leaving 19 bases between. The DNA of the CDR3 is TGTGCCAGCAGTTATACCGGGAGCCTGGGGGAGCAGTACTTC. Translation: CASSYTGSLGEQYF.